This T cell receptor (beta chain) appears in the sequencing data of a study of cytomegalovirus exposure and HLA in healthy donors. Between the trimmed V and J ends, which lost 5 bases and 8 bases, there was a span of 13 bases. The germline CDR1 and CDR2 sequences are SGHKS and YYEKEE (reference sequence). The CDR3 spans 12 residues. It was with 60 Vbeta and 13 Jbeta primers that the PCR ran. Profiling relied on immunoSEQ multiplex PCR, and the TCRdb table lists in-frame clones only, not all of them. The profile shows 150,000 to 170,000 clones, roughly 77% of them singletons. The receptor was isolated from a man in his thirties or forties in good health and CMV-seropositive. Sequenced material: PBMCs. V is TRBV5-5 and J is TRBJ1-1, with no clear D. The CDR3 DNA sequence: TGTGCCAGCAGAATTACCGGGTACGAAGCTTTCTTT. Amino acids: CASRITGYEAFF. Full variable domain (remainder filled in from reference TRBV5-5 and TRBJ1-1): DAGVTQSPTHLIKTRGQQVTLRCSPISGHKSVSWYQQVLGQGPQFIFQYYEKEERGRGNFPDRFSARQFPNYSSELNVNALLLGDSALYLCASRITGYEAFFGQGTRLTVV.